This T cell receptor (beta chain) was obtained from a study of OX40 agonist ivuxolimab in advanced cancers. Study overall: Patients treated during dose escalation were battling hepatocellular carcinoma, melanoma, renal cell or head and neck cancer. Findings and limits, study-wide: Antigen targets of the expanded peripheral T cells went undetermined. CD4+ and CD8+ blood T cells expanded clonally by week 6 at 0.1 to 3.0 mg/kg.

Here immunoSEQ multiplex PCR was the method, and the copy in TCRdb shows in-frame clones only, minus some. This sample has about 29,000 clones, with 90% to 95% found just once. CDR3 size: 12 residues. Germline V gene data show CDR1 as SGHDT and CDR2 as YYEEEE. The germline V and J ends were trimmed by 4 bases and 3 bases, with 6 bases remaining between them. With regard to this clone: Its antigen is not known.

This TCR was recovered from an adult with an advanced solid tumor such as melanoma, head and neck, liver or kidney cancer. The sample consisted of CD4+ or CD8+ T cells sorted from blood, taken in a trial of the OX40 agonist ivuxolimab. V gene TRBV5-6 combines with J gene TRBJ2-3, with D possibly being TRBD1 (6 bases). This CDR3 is CASSTGTDTQYF. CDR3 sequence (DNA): TGTGCCAGCAGCACAGGGACAGATACGCAGTATTTT.